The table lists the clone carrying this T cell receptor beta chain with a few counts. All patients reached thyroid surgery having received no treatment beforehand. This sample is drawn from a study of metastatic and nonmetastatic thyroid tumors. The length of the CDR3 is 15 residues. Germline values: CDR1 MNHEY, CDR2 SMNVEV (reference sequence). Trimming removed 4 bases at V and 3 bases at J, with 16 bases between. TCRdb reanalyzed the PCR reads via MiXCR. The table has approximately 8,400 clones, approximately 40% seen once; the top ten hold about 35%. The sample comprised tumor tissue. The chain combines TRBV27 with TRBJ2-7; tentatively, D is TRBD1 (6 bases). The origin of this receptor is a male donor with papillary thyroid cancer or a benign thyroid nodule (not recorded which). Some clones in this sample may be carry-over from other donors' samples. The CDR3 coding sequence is TGTGCCAGCAGTTCCCGGGACACTTCCTTCTACGAGCAGTACTTC. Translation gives CASSSRDTSFYEQYF.